These T cell receptor beta chains were read from a single sample in a study of molecular identifiers for immune sequencing clone quantification. In TCRdb, the PCR reads were re-called with MiXCR into one record per CDR3 protein. The data hold tens of thousands of distinct CDR3 sequences, with around a sixth observed a single time. Sequencing input: naive CD8+ T cells from blood, with Jurkat cell RNA spiked in. Receptors were obtained from a human donor in good health. Some libraries in this study had Jurkat cell RNA spiked in. The CDR3 runs from the conserved cysteine through the conserved F or W. A D gene is named only where the DNA matches it firmly. Clone size is given for some rows only: seen once, a few or many times, or a class if the clone is expanded.

j_call: TRBJ2-2
clone_size: NA
v_call: TRBV12-3/TRBV12-4
d_call: NA
cdr3_nt: TGTGCCAGCAGTCCGTGGGGGGGGCGTAACACCGGGGAGCTGTTTTTT
cdr3_aa: CASSPWGGRNTGELFF

j_call: TRBJ2-2
clone_size: many
v_call: TRBV9
d_call: NA
cdr3_nt: TGTGCCAGCAGCGTAGGGGGCGGGGAGCTGTTTTTT
cdr3_aa: CASSVGGGELFF

j_call: TRBJ1-2
clone_size: many
v_call: TRBV10-3
d_call: NA
cdr3_nt: TGTGCCATCAGTGAGGGGAAGGGTTCTAACTATGGCTACACCTTC
cdr3_aa: CAISEGKGSNYGYTF

j_call: TRBJ2-5
clone_size: NA
v_call: TRBV28
d_call: TRBD2
cdr3_nt: TGTGCCAGCAGCGAGGCGAGGGGACTAGCGACCCAAGAGACCCAGTACTTC
cdr3_aa: CASSEARGLATQETQYF

j_call: TRBJ2-1
clone_size: NA
v_call: TRBV2
d_call: TRBD2
cdr3_nt: TGTGCCAGCATCCCACGGGGACTAGCAACGTCCAATGAGCAGTTCTTC
cdr3_aa: CASIPRGLATSNEQFF

j_call: TRBJ2-5
clone_size: many
v_call: TRBV27
d_call: TRBD2
cdr3_nt: TGTGCCAGACTTAGCGGGACGACTGGGGAGACCCAGTACTTC
cdr3_aa: CARLSGTTGETQYF

j_call: TRBJ1-5
clone_size: many
v_call: TRBV28
d_call: NA
cdr3_nt: TGTGCCAGCAGCTCCACCGGGATCAGTAATCAGCCCCAGCATTTT
cdr3_aa: CASSSTGISNQPQHF

j_call: TRBJ2-5
clone_size: NA
v_call: TRBV19
d_call: TRBD2
cdr3_nt: TGTGCCAGTAGTATCTTTGGACTAGGACAAGAGACCCAGTACTTC
cdr3_aa: CASSIFGLGQETQYF

j_call: TRBJ1-1
clone_size: many
v_call: TRBV5-4
d_call: NA
cdr3_nt: TGTGCCAGCAGCTCTGATTTAGGGGCTTTGAACACTGAAGCTTTCTTT
cdr3_aa: CASSSDLGALNTEAFF

j_call: TRBJ2-7
clone_size: few
v_call: TRBV7-2
d_call: TRBD2
cdr3_nt: TGTGCCAGCAGCTTCCGGGACTATACCTACGAGCAGTACTTC
cdr3_aa: CASSFRDYTYEQYF

j_call: TRBJ2-1
clone_size: NA
v_call: TRBV28
d_call: TRBD2
cdr3_nt: TGTGCCGGCAGTTCCCAAACCGGGACTAGCGGGAGGCACAATGAGCAGTTCTTC
cdr3_aa: CAGSSQTGTSGRHNEQFF

j_call: TRBJ2-7
clone_size: many
v_call: TRBV4-1
d_call: TRBD1
cdr3_nt: TGCGCCAGCAGCCAATCAGGGGGCATTTCCTACGAGCAGTACTTC
cdr3_aa: CASSQSGGISYEQYF

j_call: TRBJ2-7
clone_size: many
v_call: TRBV2
d_call: TRBD1
cdr3_nt: TGTGCCACCCTAGGACAGGGGTTCTACGAGCAGTACTTC
cdr3_aa: CATLGQGFYEQYF

j_call: TRBJ2-1
clone_size: few
v_call: TRBV6-4
d_call: TRBD2
cdr3_nt: TGTGCCAGCAGTGAGTTGAGCGGGGCGGGGAATGGGCAGTTCTTC
cdr3_aa: CASSELSGAGNGQFF

j_call: TRBJ1-1
clone_size: many
v_call: TRBV18
d_call: NA
cdr3_nt: TGTGCCAGCTCATCGACCTACACTGAAGCTTTCTTT
cdr3_aa: CASSSTYTEAFF

j_call: TRBJ1-1
clone_size: many
v_call: TRBV7-9
d_call: NA
cdr3_nt: TGTGCCAGCAGCTTAGCAGGACAGATTAGCCACACTGAAGCTTTCTTT
cdr3_aa: CASSLAGQISHTEAFF

j_call: TRBJ2-7
clone_size: NA
v_call: TRBV4-3
d_call: NA
cdr3_nt: TGCGCCAGCAGCCAAGATTATAGGGGCGAGCAGTACTTC
cdr3_aa: CASSQDYRGEQYF

j_call: TRBJ1-1
clone_size: many
v_call: TRBV4-1
d_call: NA
cdr3_nt: TGCGCCAGCAAATATAGGACATCCCTGAACACTGAAGCTTTCTTT
cdr3_aa: CASKYRTSLNTEAFF

j_call: TRBJ2-7
clone_size: many
v_call: TRBV20-1
d_call: NA
cdr3_nt: TGCAGTGCTGACGAAGACCCCTACGAGCAGTACTTC
cdr3_aa: CSADEDPYEQYF

j_call: TRBJ2-5
clone_size: NA
v_call: TRBV27
d_call: NA
cdr3_nt: TGTGCCAGCAGAAACGACCCCCCCCAAGAGACCCAGTACTTC
cdr3_aa: CASRNDPPQETQYF

j_call: TRBJ2-5
clone_size: many
v_call: TRBV7-2
d_call: TRBD2
cdr3_nt: TGTGCCAGCAGCGAAGGGACTAGTCAGTGGACCCAGTACTTC
cdr3_aa: CASSEGTSQWTQYF

j_call: TRBJ2-5
clone_size: many
v_call: TRBV3-1
d_call: NA
cdr3_nt: TGTGCCAGCAGCCAAGCTGCGCAAGAGACCCAGTACTTC
cdr3_aa: CASSQAAQETQYF

j_call: TRBJ2-3
clone_size: NA
v_call: TRBV30
d_call: NA
cdr3_nt: TGTGCCTGGGGCCTCGGGACCACCCACAGAGATACGCAGTATTTT
cdr3_aa: CAWGLGTTHRDTQYF

j_call: TRBJ2-3
clone_size: many
v_call: TRBV12-3/TRBV12-4
d_call: NA
cdr3_nt: TGTGCCAGCAGTTCCGGATGGGAGACAGATACGCAGTATTTT
cdr3_aa: CASSSGWETDTQYF